A single sample gave rise to the 13 T cell receptor beta chains below, sequenced in a study of technical replicates of blood from a handful of donors (dated by TCRdb to about 2017). Libraries were built with the immunoSEQ multiplex PCR assay. Held by TCRdb, this immuneACCESS table contains in-frame sequences only and omits some clones. Under half of the omission traces to an unresolved V gene where checked; the cause of the rest is unknown. This sample holds under 85,000 clones; around 97% were observed only once. The top ten hold 0.15% to 0.2% of the sample. The sequencing sample was made of T cells isolated from PBMCs. Receptor source: a human donor in good health.

The chain has TRBV28 and TRBJ2-7; D call uncertain. The V and J ends lost 8 bases and 1 base respectively, with 9 bases between them. CDR3 size: 12 residues. CDR1 and CDR2 (germline): MDHEN, SYDVKM. The CDR3 sequence: CASGLDSYEQYF. The CDR3 DNA follows: TGTGCCAGCGGGCTGGATTCCTACGAGCAGTACTTC.

The V gene is TRBV6-6, the J gene TRBJ1-1; tentatively, D is TRBD1 (6 bases). The CDR3 has 13 amino acids. CDR1 MNHNY and CDR2 SVGAGI come from the germline V gene (reference sequence). Trimming removed 8 bases from V and 1 base from J, with 11 bases in between. The CDR3 protein is CASRQGRNTEAFF. CDR3 DNA: TGTGCCAGCCGCCAGGGGAGGAACACTGAAGCTTTCTTT.

This chain connects TRBV19 to TRBJ2-2, with 11 bases fitting TRBD2. J gave up 4 bases and V 5 bases, and 6 bases lay outside the gene matches. Germline V gives CDR1 LNHDA, CDR2 SQIVND (reference sequence). The length of the CDR3 is 16 residues. DNA of the CDR3: TGTGCCAGTAGTTGGCGACTAGCGGGGACCACCGGGGAGCTGTTTTTT. It encodes CASSWRLAGTTGELFF.

The chain has TRBV27 and TRBJ2-2, with D unresolved. In germline, CDR1 is MNHEY, CDR2 SMNVEV (reference sequence). Between the trimmed V and J ends, which lost 7 bases and 0 bases, there was a span of 9 bases. This CDR3 is 14 amino acids long. The CDR3 DNA follows: TGTGCCAGCAAACAGTCTCCGAACACCGGGGAGCTGTTTTTT. Amino acids: CASKQSPNTGELFF.

Details on this clone: The junction departs from germline at one end; a sequencing error may be responsible. This chain joins TRBV30 and TRBJ1-2, with TRBD1 matching 10 bases. CDR1 is GTSNPN, CDR2 SVGIG, per germline (reference sequence). The CDR3 runs 11 residues. In DNA, the CDR3 is TGTGCCTGGAGTGGGGGCGGGACAGGGGTCTTC. This gives the protein CAWSGGGTGVF.

This chain uses TRBV7-6 with TRBJ1-3; 8 nucleotides match TRBD1. The J segment lost 2 bases and the V segment lost 5 bases, leaving 5 bases of the junction unmatched. CDR3 length equals 15 residues. Germline loops: CDR1 SGHVS, CDR2 FNYEAQ. The CDR3 is CASSVQGATGNTIYF. The CDR3 DNA follows: TGTGCCAGCAGCGTCCAGGGGGCGACTGGAAACACCATATATTTT.

The chain uses TRBV9 and TRBJ2-7; 12 bases align to TRBD2. The CDR3 is 16 amino acids. The J segment lost 2 bases and the V segment lost 0 bases, leaving 3 bases of the junction unmatched. Per germline, CDR1 SGDLS and CDR2 YYNGEE. The DNA for the CDR3 is TGTGCCAGCAGCGTAGGCGCTAGCGGGGGGGCCTACGAGCAGTACTTC. Protein product: CASSVGASGGAYEQYF.

This chain's CDR3 is CASSQYQNSGYTF. The CDR3 nucleotides read TGTGCCAGCAGCCAGTACCAGAACAGTGGCTACACCTTC. The chain links TRBV6-1 to TRBJ1-2, with D unclear. V was trimmed by 6 bases and J by 7 bases, leaving 15 bases between them. The CDR3 totals 13 residues. Germline values: CDR1 MNHNS, CDR2 SASEGT.

The chain joins TRBV2 to TRBJ2-1; 9 bases line up with TRBD1. Germline trimming cut 8 bases from V and 9 bases from J; bases unmatched to any gene: 14. The CDR3 length is 15 residues. CDR1 and CDR2 (germline): SNHLY, FYNNEI. The CDR3 sequence: CASWTPGQGGAEQFF. The CDR3 DNA reads as TGTGCCAGCTGGACCCCGGGACAGGGAGGCGCTGAGCAGTTCTTC. The full variable domain, its missing parts supplied by reference TRBV2 and TRBJ2-1, is EPEVTQTPSHQVTQMGQEVILRCVPISNHLYFYWYRQILGQKVEFLVSFYNNEISEKSEIFDDQFSVERPDGSNFTLKIRSTKLEDSAMYFCASWTPGQGGAEQFFGPGTRLTVL.

This chain uses TRBV15 with TRBJ2-6, with a tentative D call TRBD1 (7 bases). The V and J ends lost 5 bases and 0 bases respectively, with 14 bases between them. The CDR3 consists of 17 residues. The germline gives CDR1 LNHNV, CDR2 YYDKDF (reference sequence). CDR3 region: CATSPGGPNSGANVLTF. DNA for the CDR3: TGTGCCACCAGCCCAGGGGGGCCTAACTCTGGGGCCAACGTCCTGACTTTC.

This chain uses TRBV2 with TRBJ1-2; weak D call: TRBD1 (6 bases). Deletions cut 6 bases from V and 8 bases from J, with 16 bases between. The CDR3 length is 13 residues. Germline V gene lookup returns CDR1 SNHLY and CDR2 FYNNEI. CDR3 loop: CASSPTGSRGYTF. CDR3 DNA sequence: TGTGCCAGCAGCCCGACAGGATCGCGGGGCTACACCTTC.

Note on this clone: This same CDR3 is encoded by further DNA sequences in the sample. The chain couples TRBV27 to TRBJ2-7; TRBD1 aligns across 7 bases. V was clipped by 4 bases and J by 0 bases; unmatched bases: 3. In germline, CDR1 is MNHEY, CDR2 SMNVEV (reference sequence). This CDR3 region has 14 residues. The CDR3 DNA follows: TGTGCCAGCAGTTCAGGGACAGCCTCCTACGAGCAGTACTTC. This gives the protein CASSSGTASYEQYF.

The V gene is TRBV11-3, the J gene TRBJ2-1, with D perhaps matching TRBD2 (6 bases). The CDR3 is made up of 15 amino acids. Trimming left V 3 bases short and J 0 bases short, with 9 bases between. The germline gives CDR1 SGHNT, CDR2 YENEEA. CDR3 DNA sequence: TGTGCCAGCAGCTTTGGGGGGAACTCCTACAATGAGCAGTTCTTC. Translation gives CASSFGGNSYNEQFF. The whole variable domain, filled in from reference TRBV11-3 and TRBJ2-1, reads EAGVVQSPRYKIIEKKQPVAFWCNPISGHNTLYWYLQNLGQGPELLIRYENEEAVDDSQLPKDRFSAERLKGVDSTLKIQPAELGDSAVYLCASSFGGNSYNEQFFGPGTRLTVL.